This entry lists 32 T cell receptor beta chains sequenced from one sample in a study of blood T cells in healthy people across ages (dated by TCRdb to 2015 to 2017). Preparation of the library involved 5' RACE. The instrument given in TCRdb is Illumina HiSeq 2500. A second PCR of about 6 to 11 cycles was performed with a sample-barcoded 5' primer and a J-beta primer mix. The public reads were reanalyzed by TCRdb: fastp trimming at Q25, MiXCR alignment, in-frame beta chains only. Rows merge per CDR3 protein into single entries with the most common DNA and genes. In this sample the table shows 1.5 million to 2 million distinct CDR3 sequences, roughly 49% of which occur a single time. The ten largest clonotypes hold roughly 2.1% of the sample. The sequencing input was blood. These receptors all come from a woman aged 40 to 55 in good health.

The chain recombines TRBV10-3 with TRBJ2-5, with 9 bases that match TRBD1. Trimming removed 8 bases from V and 1 base from J; junction bases left unmatched: 8. CDR3 length: 15 residues. Germline-derived CDR1 and CDR2 are ENHRY and SYGVKD. As DNA, the CDR3 is TGTGCCATCGCCGCCGGGACAGGGCTCCAAGAGACCCAGTACTTC. As protein: CAIAAGTGLQETQYF.

The rearrangement uses TRBV3-1 and TRBJ1-2; 11 nucleotides agree with TRBD1. Trimming at V came to 5 bases and at J to 4 bases, leaving 12 bases not matched to a gene. CDR1 is LGHDT and CDR2 is YNNKEL in the germline V gene (reference sequence). The CDR3 sequence is 17 residues long. The CDR3 reads CASSSNPGQGVLYGYTF. CDR3 nucleotide sequence: TGTGCCAGCAGCTCAAACCCGGGACAGGGGGTTCTCTATGGCTACACCTTC.

The gene calls are TRBV6-6 and TRBJ1-2; D gene ambiguous. This CDR3 is 11 amino acids long. The V and J ends lost 4 bases and 5 bases respectively, with 5 bases between them. Germline V lookup: CDR1 MNHNY, CDR2 SVGAGI (reference sequence). The CDR3 region has the DNA TGTGCCAGCAGTTCCAAATATGGCTACACCTTC. Its protein product is CASSSKYGYTF.

The J gene is TRBJ2-1, the V gene TRBV5-6, with 13 bases lining up with TRBD2. This CDR3 contains 16 residues. The germline V gene encodes CDR1 SGHDT and CDR2 YYEEEE. Trimming took 1 base from V and 7 from J; bases not matched to a gene: 5. Here the CDR3 reads CASSLSTSGGRNEQFF. The CDR3 DNA reads TGTGCCAGCAGCTTGTCGACTAGCGGGGGGCGTAATGAGCAGTTCTTC.

The genes are TRBV10-1 and TRBJ2-3, with D possibly being TRBD1 (5 bases). V lost 8 bases to trimming and J lost 4 bases, with 13 bases between them. Germline CDR1 and CDR2: WNHNN and SYGVQD (reference sequence). The CDR3 has 13 residues. The CDR3 reads CASWVWGADTQYF. The CDR3 DNA is TGCGCCAGCTGGGTCTGGGGCGCAGATACGCAGTATTTT.

CDR3 sequence reads: CATSDPGAGAGNEQFF. CDR3 coding DNA: TGTGCCACCAGTGATCCAGGTGCAGGGGCAGGCAATGAGCAGTTCTTC. The chain joins TRBV24-1 to TRBJ2-1; weak D call: TRBD1 (6 bases). The CDR3 consists of 16 residues. Per germline, CDR1 KGHDR and CDR2 SFDVKD. Trimming took 3 bases from V and 6 from J, leaving 17 bases between them.

This clonotype has just a few counts. V usage is TRBV29-1 and J usage is TRBJ2-1; D gene unclear. CDR1 is SQVTM and CDR2 is ANQGSEA in the germline V gene. The V end lost 7 bases, the J end lost 10 bases, and 11 bases lay between the germline ends. CDR3 length: 10 residues. The CDR3 is CSGDGYEQFF. The DNA for the CDR3 is TGCAGCGGTGACGGTTACGAGCAGTTCTTC.

The chain is built from TRBV20-1 and TRBJ1-5; TRBD1 matches 7 bases. The V segment lost 0 bases and the J segment 4 bases; nucleotides outside the gene matches: 3. Per the germline V gene, CDR1 is DFQATT and CDR2 is SNEGSKA (reference sequence). CDR3 length equals 14 residues. CDR3 amino acids: CSAREPGGNQPQHF. For the CDR3, the DNA is TGCAGTGCTAGAGAACCAGGGGGTAATCAGCCCCAGCATTTT.

V usage is TRBV29-1 and J usage is TRBJ2-7; unclear D gene. The CDR3 extends over 11 amino acids. Trimming removed 5 bases at V and 6 bases at J, with 11 bases between. Germline V gene data show CDR1 as SQVTM and CDR2 as ANQGSEA. The CDR3 is CSVRTHCEQYF. The CDR3 nucleotides are TGCAGCGTTCGGACCCATTGCGAGCAGTACTTC.

The genes are TRBV5-1 and TRBJ2-4; TRBD2 aligns across 7 bases. The CDR3 is 18 amino acids. V lost 0 bases to trimming and J lost 6 bases; unmatched junction nucleotides: 15. In germline, CDR1 is SGHRS, CDR2 YFSETQ. The CDR3: CASSLVPSAGRGRNIQYF. CDR3 in DNA: TGCGCCAGCAGCTTGGTTCCCTCCGCGGGGAGGGGCAGAAACATTCAGTACTTC.

CDR3 in DNA: TGTGCCAGCAGCTTTGTGGCTAGCGGCACAGATACGCAGTATTTT. Its protein product is CASSFVASGTDTQYF. This chain joins TRBV7-3 and TRBJ2-3, with D perhaps matching TRBD2 (6 bases). CDR1 and CDR2 from the germline V gene are SGHTA and FQGTGA. V dropped 3 bases and J dropped 1 base, with 11 bases sitting between them. The CDR3 extends over 15 amino acids.

This clonotype was observed a few times. This CDR3 reads CSARGGDLTDTQYF. In DNA form, the CDR3 reads TGCAGTGCTAGAGGCGGGGACCTCACAGATACGCAGTATTTT. The chain links TRBV20-1 to TRBJ2-3, with TRBD2 as a possible D gene (6 bases). V dropped 1 base and J dropped 2 bases, with 10 bases sitting between them. CDR3 size: 14 residues. Germline V lookup: CDR1 DFQATT, CDR2 SNEGSKA (reference sequence).

The chain combines TRBV4-3 with TRBJ2-1; possibly TRBD2 for D (6 bases). Trimming removed 1 base at V and 3 bases at J, with 13 bases between. The length of the CDR3 is 16 residues. CDR1 is LGHNA, CDR2 YSLEER, per germline. The CDR3: CASSQVGRSYYNEQFF. The CDR3 coding sequence is TGCGCCAGCAGCCAAGTTGGGAGGAGTTACTACAATGAGCAGTTCTTC.

A note on this clonotype: The germline gene is not matched at one end of the junction; a read error may be the cause. V and J are TRBV7-2 and TRBJ1-4; D is perhaps TRBD1 (5 bases). Germline V gives CDR1 SGHTA, CDR2 FQGNSA. The CDR3 sequence is 15 residues long. DNA for the CDR3: TGTGCCAGCAGCCTAGCCGGGGGACTTAATGAAAAACTGTTTTTT. Translating it yields CASSLAGGLNEKLFF. The variable domain in full, completed from reference TRBV7-2 and TRBJ1-4, reads GAGVSQSPSNKVTEKGKDVELRCDPISGHTALYWYRQSLGQGLEFLIYFQGNSAPDKSGLPSDRFSAERTGGSVSTLTIQRTQQEDSAVYLCASSLAGGLNEKLFFGSGTQLSVL.

V usage is TRBV24-1 and J usage is TRBJ2-5; a weak D match, TRBD1 (5 bases). V lost 0 bases and J 3 bases, leaving 10 bases between the germline ends. Germline assignment: CDR1 KGHDR and CDR2 SFDVKD. CDR3 length equals 15 residues. The CDR3 DNA reads as TGTGCCACCAGTGATTTGGAACAGGAAGAAGAGACCCAGTACTTC. Translating gives CATSDLEQEEETQYF.

This clonotype was detected a few times. The chain combines TRBV6-5 with TRBJ1-4; possibly TRBD1 for D (6 bases). Trimming left V 7 bases short and J 8 bases short, with 14 bases between. This CDR3 is 13 amino acids long. Germline CDR1 and CDR2: MNHEY and SVGAGI. For the CDR3, the DNA is TGTGCCAGCACAACAGGGCCTTGGGAAAAACTGTTTTTT. Translated: CASTTGPWEKLFF.

This clonotype was detected a few times. The V and J genes are TRBV2 and TRBJ2-7; D ambiguous. V was pared by 7 bases and J by 4 bases, with 5 bases between. Germline CDR1 and CDR2: SNHLY and FYNNEI. The CDR3 spans 10 residues. Here the CDR3 reads CASTAYEQYF. The CDR3 region has the DNA TGTGCCAGCACCGCTTACGAGCAGTACTTC.

The gene calls are TRBV11-2 and TRBJ2-4; perhaps TRBD2 as D (6 bases). This CDR3 has 16 residues. V lost 2 bases and J 1 base, leaving 12 bases between the germline ends. Germline lookup yields CDR1 SGHAT and CDR2 FQNNGV. CDR3 nucleotide sequence: TGTGCCAGCAGCTTAAGCGGGCGATTGGCCAAAAACATTCAGTACTTC. Translated, it gives CASSLSGRLAKNIQYF.

The chain recombines TRBV12-3 or TRBV12-4 with TRBJ1-3; D may be TRBD1 (6 bases). This CDR3 has 14 residues. The germline V and J ends were trimmed by 5 bases and 2 bases, with 10 bases remaining between them. The CDR3 sequence is CASSSGGTGNTIYF. CDR3 nucleotide sequence: TGTGCCAGCAGTAGCGGGGGCACTGGAAACACCATATATTTT.

V usage is TRBV3-1 and J usage is TRBJ2-1; tentative D call: TRBD2 (6 bases). V was clipped by 1 base and J by 12 bases, with 13 bases between them. There are 13 residues in the CDR3. Germline-derived CDR1 and CDR2 are LGHDT and YNNKEL (reference sequence). In nucleotides, the CDR3 is TGTGCCAGCAGCCAAGTGGAGGGTCTGTGGCAGTTCTTC. Protein product: CASSQVEGLWQFF.

The chain is built from TRBV7-9 and TRBJ2-3; 7 nucleotides agree with TRBD1. V dropped 6 bases and J dropped 4; count of bases not matched to a gene: 13. The germline CDR1 and CDR2 sequences are SEHNR and FQNEAQ (reference sequence). There are 16 residues in the CDR3. The CDR3 DNA sequence: TGTGCCAGCAGTCCTAAGACAGGGCCAGAAGCAGATACGCAGTATTTT. Its protein is CASSPKTGPEADTQYF.

This chain uses TRBV6-5 with TRBJ2-7; 9 nucleotides align to TRBD1. The germline V gene has CDR1 MNHEY and CDR2 SVGAGI. Trimming removed 6 bases from V and 5 bases from J; junction bases left unmatched: 8. The CDR3 length is 14 residues. CDR3 sequence: CASRIKGTGNEQYF. For the CDR3, the DNA is TGTGCCAGCAGAATAAAGGGGACAGGGAACGAGCAGTACTTC.

The CDR3 region has the DNA TGTGCCACCAGTGGGCCCACAGCGGCGTCTCTCTTTCAAGAGACCCAGTACTTC. Protein product: CATSGPTAASLFQETQYF. The chain recombines TRBV24-1 with TRBJ2-5; D may be TRBD2 (5 bases). CDR1 and CDR2 (germline): KGHDR, SFDVKD. This CDR3 spans 18 amino acids. V lost 5 bases and J lost 2, with 23 bases in between.

V is TRBV28 and J is TRBJ2-5; a possible D gene is TRBD1 (5 bases). The ends were cut back, 3 bases at V and 5 bases at J, with 13 bases in the middle. The length of the CDR3 is 14 residues. Per the germline V gene, CDR1 is MDHEN and CDR2 is SYDVKM. CDR3 DNA: TGTGCCAGCAGTTTTTGGGGCGCGAAGGAGACCCAGTACTTC. Translating gives CASSFWGAKETQYF. Full variable domain (outside the CDR3, taken from reference TRBV28 and TRBJ2-5): DVKVTQSSRYLVKRTGEKVFLECVQDMDHENMFWYRQDPGLGLRLIYFSYDVKMKEKGDIPEGYSVSREKKERFSLILESASTNQTSMYLCASSFWGAKETQYFGPGTRLLVL.

V and J are TRBV19 and TRBJ2-5; perhaps TRBD2 as D (5 bases). V was clipped by 5 bases and J by 4 bases, with 11 bases between them. This CDR3 has 13 residues. Germline-derived CDR1 and CDR2 are LNHDA and SQIVND (reference sequence). CDR3 amino acids: CASSSVSGETQYF. CDR3 coding DNA: TGTGCCAGTAGTTCCGTGAGCGGAGAGACCCAGTACTTC.

The chain is built from TRBV4-3 and TRBJ1-2, with no clear D. There are 13 residues in the CDR3. Germline values: CDR1 LGHNA, CDR2 YSLEER. Deletions cut 1 base from V and 7 bases from J, with 10 bases between. The CDR3 loop reads CASSQVGSAGYTF. Written as DNA, the CDR3 is TGCGCCAGCAGCCAAGTCGGCTCGGCTGGCTACACCTTC.

The rearrangement joins TRBV29-1 to TRBJ2-5, with 7 bases lining up with TRBD1. The DNA end favors TRBJ2-7, so the J call may be wrong. The CDR3 has 12 residues. CDR1 is SQVTM and CDR2 is ANQGSEA in the germline V gene. The CDR3, as DNA: TGCAGCGTTGACGACAGGGTTGGCGAGCAGTACTTC. It specifies CSVDDRVGEQYF.

V and J are TRBV20-1 and TRBJ2-1; TRBD2 is a possible D gene (6 bases). Germline CDR1 is DFQATT and CDR2 is SNEGSKA (reference sequence). The germline V and J ends were trimmed by 6 bases and 7 bases, with 34 bases remaining between them. This CDR3 region has 19 residues. CDR3 sequence reads: CSAGSPSGYTSSSPNEQFF. In nucleotides, the CDR3 is TGCAGTGCCGGGAGTCCGTCTGGCTACACCTCTTCTTCTCCTAATGAGCAGTTCTTC.

This clonotype was seen repeatedly, ten times or more. The chain uses TRBV6-5 and TRBJ2-5; D gene ambiguous. The CDR3 consists of 14 residues. V lost 2 bases and J 5 bases, leaving 12 bases between the germline ends. In germline, CDR1 is MNHEY, CDR2 SVGAGI. The CDR3 protein is CASSYGGAQETQYF. The CDR3 DNA sequence: TGTGCCAGCAGTTACGGCGGCGCTCAGGAGACCCAGTACTTC.

This clonotype has just one count. This chain uses TRBV29-1 with TRBJ2-5; 7 positions agree with TRBD2. Unmatched junction bases numbered 6, after V lost 3 bases and J lost 2 bases. Germline loops: CDR1 SQVTM, CDR2 ANQGSEA. CDR3 size: 14 residues. In nucleotides, the CDR3 is TGCAGCGTTGATGTCCGGCGGGGGCAAGAGACCCAGTACTTC. Amino acids: CSVDVRRGQETQYF.

A remark on this clonotype: A much larger clone differs from this one at a single base, so this may be a read error. The rearrangement links TRBV27 to TRBJ2-1; no firm D call. Germline V gene data show CDR1 as MNHEY and CDR2 as SMNVEV (reference sequence). The CDR3 is 14 residues long. The CDR3 region is CASSIPGLYNERFF. The CDR3 DNA reads as TGTGCCAGCAGTATCCCGGGCCTTTACAATGAGCGGTTCTTC.

This clonotype was observed a few times. The chain uses TRBV20-1 and TRBJ2-7, with a tentative D call TRBD2 (5 bases). Looked up from germline, CDR1 is DFQATT and CDR2 is SNEGSKA (reference sequence). CDR3 size: 15 residues. V lost 0 bases and J 6 bases, leaving 18 bases between the germline ends. The CDR3 region is CSARDVRGGLAEQYF. The CDR3 DNA sequence: TGCAGTGCTAGAGATGTCCGGGGTGGACTGGCCGAGCAGTACTTC.